The 2 T cell receptor beta chains given below trace back to one sample, sequenced in a study of shared clonotypes between healthy human individuals. Libraries were prepared by immunoSEQ multiplex PCR; TCRdb keeps only in-frame clonotypes and omits some of them. The repertoire includes under 1,100,000 clones, more than 60% of them detected once, and approximately 1.5% sits in the top ten. Sequencing was carried out using memory CD4+ T cells sorted from blood. This sample's subset: CD45RA-negative fraction. The source is a man aged 18-30 years in good health.

The rearrangement uses TRBV9 and TRBJ2-2; 7 bases are shared with TRBD1. CDR3 size: 15 residues. V was pared by 1 base and J by 5 bases, with 5 bases of the junction left unmatched. Germline CDR1 reads SGDLS; CDR2 reads YYNGEE. The CDR3, as DNA: TGTGCCAGCAGCGTACAGACAGGGCAGACCGGGGAGCTGTTTTTT. This gives the protein CASSVQTGQTGELFF.

This chain uses TRBV2 with TRBJ2-1; maybe TRBD1 (6 bases). Trimming shortened V by 6 bases and J by 0 bases, and 12 bases separated the two germline ends. From germline, CDR1 is SNHLY and CDR2 FYNNEI. The CDR3 covers 15 residues. CDR3 nucleotides: TGTGCCAGCAGCCGTGACAGGAGCTCCTACAATGAGCAGTTCTTC. Protein product: CASSRDRSSYNEQFF.